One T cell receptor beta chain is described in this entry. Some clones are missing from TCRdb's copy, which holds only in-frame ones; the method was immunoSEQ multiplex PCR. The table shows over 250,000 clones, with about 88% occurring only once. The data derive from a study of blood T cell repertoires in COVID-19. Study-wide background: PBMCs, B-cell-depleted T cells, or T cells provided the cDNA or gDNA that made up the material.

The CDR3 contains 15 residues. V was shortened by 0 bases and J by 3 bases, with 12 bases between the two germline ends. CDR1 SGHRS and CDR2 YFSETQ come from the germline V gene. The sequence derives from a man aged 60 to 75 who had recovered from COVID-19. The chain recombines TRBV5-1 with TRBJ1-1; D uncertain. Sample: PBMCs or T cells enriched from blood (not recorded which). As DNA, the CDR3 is TGCGCCAGCAGCTTGGAGTGGGGAGGAGACACTGAAGCTTTCTTT. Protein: CASSLEWGGDTEAFF.